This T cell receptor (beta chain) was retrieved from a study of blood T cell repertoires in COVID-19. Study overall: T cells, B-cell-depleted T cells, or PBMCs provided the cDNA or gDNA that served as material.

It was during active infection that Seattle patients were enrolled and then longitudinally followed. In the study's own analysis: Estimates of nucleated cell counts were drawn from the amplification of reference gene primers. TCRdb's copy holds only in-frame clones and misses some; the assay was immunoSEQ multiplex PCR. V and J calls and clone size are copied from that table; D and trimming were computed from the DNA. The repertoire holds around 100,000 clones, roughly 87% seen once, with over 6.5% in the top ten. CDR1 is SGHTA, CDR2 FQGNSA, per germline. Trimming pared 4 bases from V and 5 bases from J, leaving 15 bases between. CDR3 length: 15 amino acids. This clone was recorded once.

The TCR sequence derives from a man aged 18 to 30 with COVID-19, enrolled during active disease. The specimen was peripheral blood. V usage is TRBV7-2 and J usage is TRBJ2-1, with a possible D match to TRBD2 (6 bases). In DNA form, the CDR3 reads TGTGCCAGCAGCTCGTCCGGGACTTCCGACAATGAGCAGTTCTTC. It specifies CASSSSGTSDNEQFF.